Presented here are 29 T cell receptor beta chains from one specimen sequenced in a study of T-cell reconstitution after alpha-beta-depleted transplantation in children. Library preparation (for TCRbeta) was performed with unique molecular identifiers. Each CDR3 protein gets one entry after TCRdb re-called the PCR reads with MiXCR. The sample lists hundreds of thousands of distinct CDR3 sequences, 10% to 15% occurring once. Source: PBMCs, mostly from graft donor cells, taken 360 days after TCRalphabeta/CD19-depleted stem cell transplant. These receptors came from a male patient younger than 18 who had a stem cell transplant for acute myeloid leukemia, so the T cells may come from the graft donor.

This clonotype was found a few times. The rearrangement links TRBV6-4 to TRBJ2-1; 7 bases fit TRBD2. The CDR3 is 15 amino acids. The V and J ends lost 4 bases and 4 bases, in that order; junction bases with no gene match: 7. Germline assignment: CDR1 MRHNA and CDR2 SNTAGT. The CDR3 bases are TGTGCCAGCAGTGTTCAGCCTAGCGGTTACAATGAGCAGTTCTTC. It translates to CASSVQPSGYNEQFF.

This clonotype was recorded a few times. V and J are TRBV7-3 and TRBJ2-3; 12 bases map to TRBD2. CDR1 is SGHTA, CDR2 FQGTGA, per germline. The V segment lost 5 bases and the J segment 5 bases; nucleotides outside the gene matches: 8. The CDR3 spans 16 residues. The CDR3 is CASSPFPSGRGDTQYF. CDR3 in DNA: TGTGCCAGCAGCCCGTTTCCTAGCGGGAGGGGAGATACGCAGTATTTT.

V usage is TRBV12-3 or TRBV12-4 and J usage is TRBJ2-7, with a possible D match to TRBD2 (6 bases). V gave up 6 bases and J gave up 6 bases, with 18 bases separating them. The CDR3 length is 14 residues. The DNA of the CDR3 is TGTGCCAGCAGGACGGCGGGGCGGCCCTCCGAGCAGTACTTC. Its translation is CASRTAGRPSEQYF.

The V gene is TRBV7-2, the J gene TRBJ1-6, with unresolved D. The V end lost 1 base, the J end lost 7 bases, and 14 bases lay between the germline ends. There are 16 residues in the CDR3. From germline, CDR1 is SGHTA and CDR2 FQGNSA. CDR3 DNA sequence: TGTGCCAGCAGCTTAGGATTTCGGGCAGAAAATTCACCCCTCCACTTT. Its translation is CASSLGFRAENSPLHF.

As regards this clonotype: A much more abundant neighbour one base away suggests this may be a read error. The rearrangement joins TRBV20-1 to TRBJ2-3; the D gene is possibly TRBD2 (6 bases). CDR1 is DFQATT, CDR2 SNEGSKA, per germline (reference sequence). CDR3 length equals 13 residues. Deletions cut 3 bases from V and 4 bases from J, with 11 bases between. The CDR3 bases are TGCAGTGCTAGCGGGAGTGGCCCAGATACGCAGTATTTT. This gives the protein CSASGSGPDTQYF.

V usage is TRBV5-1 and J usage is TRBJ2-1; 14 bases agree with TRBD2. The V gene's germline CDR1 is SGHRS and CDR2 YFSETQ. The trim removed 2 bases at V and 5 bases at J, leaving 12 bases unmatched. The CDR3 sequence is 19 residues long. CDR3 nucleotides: TGCGCCAGCAGCTTCCAGTCGGGGACTAGCGGGAGAATCCACAATGAGCAGTTCTTC. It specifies CASSFQSGTSGRIHNEQFF.

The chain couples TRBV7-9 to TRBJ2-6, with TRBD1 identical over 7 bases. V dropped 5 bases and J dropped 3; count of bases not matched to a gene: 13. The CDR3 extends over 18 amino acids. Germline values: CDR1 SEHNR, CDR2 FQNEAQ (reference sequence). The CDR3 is CASSRTGWGSGGANVLTF. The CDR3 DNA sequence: TGTGCCAGCAGCCGGACAGGTTGGGGATCTGGTGGGGCCAACGTCCTGACTTTC.

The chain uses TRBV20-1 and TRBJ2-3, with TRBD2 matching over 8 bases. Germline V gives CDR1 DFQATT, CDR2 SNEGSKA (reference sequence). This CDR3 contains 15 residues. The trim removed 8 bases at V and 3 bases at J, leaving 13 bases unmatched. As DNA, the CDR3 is TGCAGTCCCGTCGACGGGAGGGCTCGAACAGATACGCAGTATTTT. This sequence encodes CSPVDGRARTDTQYF.

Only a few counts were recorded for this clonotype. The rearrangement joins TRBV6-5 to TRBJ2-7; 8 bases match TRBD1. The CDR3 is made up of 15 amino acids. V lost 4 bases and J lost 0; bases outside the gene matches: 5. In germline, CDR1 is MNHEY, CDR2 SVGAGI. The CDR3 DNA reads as TGTGCCAGCAGTTTTAGGACAGGGTTCTCCTACGAGCAGTACTTC. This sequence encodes CASSFRTGFSYEQYF.

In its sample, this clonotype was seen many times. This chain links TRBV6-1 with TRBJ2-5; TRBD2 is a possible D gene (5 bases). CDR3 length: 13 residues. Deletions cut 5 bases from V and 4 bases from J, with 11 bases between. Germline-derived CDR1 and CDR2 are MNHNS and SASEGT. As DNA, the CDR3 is TGTGCCAGCAGTCGCCAAGGAGGAGAGACCCAGTACTTC. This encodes CASSRQGGETQYF.

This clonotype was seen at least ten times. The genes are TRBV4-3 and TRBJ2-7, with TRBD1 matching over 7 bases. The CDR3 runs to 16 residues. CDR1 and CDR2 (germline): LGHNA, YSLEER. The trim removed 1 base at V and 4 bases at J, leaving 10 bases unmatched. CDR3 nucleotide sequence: TGCGCCAGCAGCCAAGTGAGAGGGGGCAGTCCGTACGAGCAGTACTTC. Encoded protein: CASSQVRGGSPYEQYF.

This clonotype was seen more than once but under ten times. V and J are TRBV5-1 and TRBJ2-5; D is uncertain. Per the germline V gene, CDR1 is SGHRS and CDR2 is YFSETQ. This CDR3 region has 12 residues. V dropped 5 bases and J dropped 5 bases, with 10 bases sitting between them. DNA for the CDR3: TGCGCCAGCAGAGGCTTGTGGGAGACCCAGTACTTC. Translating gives CASRGLWETQYF.

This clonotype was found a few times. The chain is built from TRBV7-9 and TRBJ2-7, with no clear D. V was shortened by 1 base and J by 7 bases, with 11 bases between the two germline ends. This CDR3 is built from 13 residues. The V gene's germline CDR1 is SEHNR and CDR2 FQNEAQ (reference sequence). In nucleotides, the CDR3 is TGTGCCAGCAGCTTAGTGGGCTCGATGGAGCAGTACTTC. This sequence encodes CASSLVGSMEQYF.

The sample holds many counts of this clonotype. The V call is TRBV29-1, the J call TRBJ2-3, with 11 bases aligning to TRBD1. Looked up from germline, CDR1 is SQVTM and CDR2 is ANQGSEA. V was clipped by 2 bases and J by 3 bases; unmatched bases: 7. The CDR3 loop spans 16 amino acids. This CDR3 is CSVESPDRGRTDTQYF. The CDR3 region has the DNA TGCAGCGTTGAATCCCCGGACAGGGGGCGGACAGATACGCAGTATTTT.

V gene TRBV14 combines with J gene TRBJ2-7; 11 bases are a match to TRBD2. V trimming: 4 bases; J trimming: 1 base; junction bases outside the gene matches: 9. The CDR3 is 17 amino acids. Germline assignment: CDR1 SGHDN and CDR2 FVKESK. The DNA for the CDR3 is TGTGCCAGCAGCCCAGTGACTAGCGGGAAGGCTTCCTACGAGCAGTACTTC. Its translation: CASSPVTSGKASYEQYF.

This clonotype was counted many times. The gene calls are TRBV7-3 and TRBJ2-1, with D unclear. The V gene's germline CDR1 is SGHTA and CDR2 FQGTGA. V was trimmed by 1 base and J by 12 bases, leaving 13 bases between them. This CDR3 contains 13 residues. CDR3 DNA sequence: TGTGCCAGCAGCTTAAACGCAGGAGAGTGGCAGTTCTTC. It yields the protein CASSLNAGEWQFF.

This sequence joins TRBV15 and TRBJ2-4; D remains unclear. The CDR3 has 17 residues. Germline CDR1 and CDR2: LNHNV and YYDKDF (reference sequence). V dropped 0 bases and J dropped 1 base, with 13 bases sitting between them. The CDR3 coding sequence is TGTGCCACCAGCAGAGATCCAACGGAGTTCGCCAAAAACATTCAGTACTTC. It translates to CATSRDPTEFAKNIQYF.

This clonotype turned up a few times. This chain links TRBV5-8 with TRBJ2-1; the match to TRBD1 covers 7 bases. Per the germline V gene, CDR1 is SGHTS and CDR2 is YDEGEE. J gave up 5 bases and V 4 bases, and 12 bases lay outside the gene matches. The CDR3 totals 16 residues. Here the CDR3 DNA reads TGTGCCAGCAGCCCTACTGACAGGGCGAGGGACAATGAGCAGTTCTTC. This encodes CASSPTDRARDNEQFF.

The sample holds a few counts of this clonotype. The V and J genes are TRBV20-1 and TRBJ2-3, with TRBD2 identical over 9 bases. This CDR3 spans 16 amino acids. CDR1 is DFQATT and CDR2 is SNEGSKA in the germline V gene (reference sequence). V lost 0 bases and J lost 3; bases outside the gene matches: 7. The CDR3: CSARDSPSGITDTQYF. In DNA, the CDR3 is TGCAGTGCTAGAGACTCCCCTAGCGGGATAACAGATACGCAGTATTTT.

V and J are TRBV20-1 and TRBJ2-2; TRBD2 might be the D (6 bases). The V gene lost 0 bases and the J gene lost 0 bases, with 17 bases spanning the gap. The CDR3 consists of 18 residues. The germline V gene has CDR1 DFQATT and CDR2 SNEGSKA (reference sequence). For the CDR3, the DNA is TGCAGTGCTAGAGACCGAGGGACTGAAAGACCGAACACCGGGGAGCTGTTTTTT. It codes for CSARDRGTERPNTGELFF.

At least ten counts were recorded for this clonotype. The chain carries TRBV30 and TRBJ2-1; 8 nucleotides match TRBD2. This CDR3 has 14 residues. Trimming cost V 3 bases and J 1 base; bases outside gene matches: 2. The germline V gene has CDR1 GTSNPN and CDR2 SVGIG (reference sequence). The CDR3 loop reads CAWRLAGSYNEQFF. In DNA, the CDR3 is TGTGCCTGGAGATTAGCGGGATCCTACAATGAGCAGTTCTTC.

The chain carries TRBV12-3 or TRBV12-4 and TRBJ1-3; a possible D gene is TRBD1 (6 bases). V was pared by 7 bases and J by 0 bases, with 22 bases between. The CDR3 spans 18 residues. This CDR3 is CASNLWGRGLTSGNTIYF. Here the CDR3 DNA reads TGTGCCAGCAACCTTTGGGGCAGGGGACTTACCTCTGGAAACACCATATATTTT.

The CDR3 sequence is CASSLGSGSNYGYTF. The DNA for the CDR3 is TGTGCCAGCAGCTTAGGTTCGGGTTCTAACTATGGCTACACCTTC. The J gene is TRBJ1-2, the V gene TRBV7-3; D uncertain. Germline CDR1 reads SGHTA; CDR2 reads FQGTGA. The CDR3 has 15 amino acids. Deletions cut 2 bases from V and 0 bases from J, with 10 bases between.

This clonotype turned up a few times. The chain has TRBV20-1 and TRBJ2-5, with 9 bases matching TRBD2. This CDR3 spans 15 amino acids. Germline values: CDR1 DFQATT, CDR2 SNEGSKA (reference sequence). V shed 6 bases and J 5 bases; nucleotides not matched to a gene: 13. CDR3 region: CSAFPIAGVWETQYF. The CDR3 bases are TGCAGTGCATTTCCAATAGCGGGAGTATGGGAGACCCAGTACTTC.

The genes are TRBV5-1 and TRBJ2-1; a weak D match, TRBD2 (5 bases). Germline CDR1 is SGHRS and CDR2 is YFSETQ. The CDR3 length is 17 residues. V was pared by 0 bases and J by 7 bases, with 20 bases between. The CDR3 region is CASSLEGPAASLNEQFF. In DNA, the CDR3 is TGCGCCAGCAGCTTGGAAGGTCCAGCGGCATCCCTAAATGAGCAGTTCTTC.

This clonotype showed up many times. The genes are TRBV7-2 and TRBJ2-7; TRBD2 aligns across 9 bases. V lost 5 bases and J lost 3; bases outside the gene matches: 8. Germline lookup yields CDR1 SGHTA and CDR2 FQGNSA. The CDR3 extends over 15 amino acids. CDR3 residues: CASSPLSGSYYEQYF. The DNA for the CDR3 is TGTGCCAGCAGCCCCCTTAGCGGGAGTTACTACGAGCAGTACTTC.

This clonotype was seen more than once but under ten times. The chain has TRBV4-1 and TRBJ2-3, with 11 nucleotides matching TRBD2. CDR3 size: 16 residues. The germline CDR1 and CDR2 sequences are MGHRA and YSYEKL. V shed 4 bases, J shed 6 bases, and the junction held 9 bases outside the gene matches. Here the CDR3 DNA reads TGCGCCAGCAGCCTCCGTGGTAGCGGGAGGGTGGATACGCAGTATTTT. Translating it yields CASSLRGSGRVDTQYF.

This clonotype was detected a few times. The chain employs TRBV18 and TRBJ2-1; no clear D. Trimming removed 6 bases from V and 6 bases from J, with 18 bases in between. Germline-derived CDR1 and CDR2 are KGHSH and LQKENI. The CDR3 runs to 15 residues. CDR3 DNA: TGTGCCAGCTCCCCAGACATGTTAGAATTCAATGAGCAGTTCTTC. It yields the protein CASSPDMLEFNEQFF.

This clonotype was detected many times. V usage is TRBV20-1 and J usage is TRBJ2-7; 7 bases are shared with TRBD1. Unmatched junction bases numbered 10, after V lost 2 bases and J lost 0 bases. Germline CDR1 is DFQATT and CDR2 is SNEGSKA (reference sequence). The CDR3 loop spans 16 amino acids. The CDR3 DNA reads TGCAGTGCTAGATCTCTAAGACAGGGAAACTCCTACGAGCAGTACTTC. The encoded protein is CSARSLRQGNSYEQYF.